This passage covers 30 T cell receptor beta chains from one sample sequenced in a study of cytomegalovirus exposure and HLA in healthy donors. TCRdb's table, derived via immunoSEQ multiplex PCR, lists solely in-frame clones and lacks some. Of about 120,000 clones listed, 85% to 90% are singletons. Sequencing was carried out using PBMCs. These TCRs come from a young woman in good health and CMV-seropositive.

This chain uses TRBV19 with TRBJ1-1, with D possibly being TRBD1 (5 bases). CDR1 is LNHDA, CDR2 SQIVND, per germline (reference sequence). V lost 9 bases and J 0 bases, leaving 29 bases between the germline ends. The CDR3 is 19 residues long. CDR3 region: CASTDKLGPLPVMNTEAFF. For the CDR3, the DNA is TGTGCCAGCACGGACAAACTCGGGCCCTTACCCGTGATGAACACTGAAGCTTTCTTT.

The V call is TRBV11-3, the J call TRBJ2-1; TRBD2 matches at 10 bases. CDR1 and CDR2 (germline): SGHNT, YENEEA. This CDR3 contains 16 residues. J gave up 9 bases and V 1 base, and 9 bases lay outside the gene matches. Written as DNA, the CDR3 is TGTGCCAGCAGCTTAGGCTTAGCGGGAGGCCAGGGTGAGCAGTTCTTC. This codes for CASSLGLAGGQGEQFF.

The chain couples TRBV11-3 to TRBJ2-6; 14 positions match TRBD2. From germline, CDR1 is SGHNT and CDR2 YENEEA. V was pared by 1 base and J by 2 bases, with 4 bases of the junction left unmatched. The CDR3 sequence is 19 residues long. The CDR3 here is CASSLGTSGRPAGANVLTF. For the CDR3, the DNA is TGTGCCAGCAGCTTAGGGACTAGCGGGAGGCCCGCTGGGGCCAACGTCCTGACTTTC.

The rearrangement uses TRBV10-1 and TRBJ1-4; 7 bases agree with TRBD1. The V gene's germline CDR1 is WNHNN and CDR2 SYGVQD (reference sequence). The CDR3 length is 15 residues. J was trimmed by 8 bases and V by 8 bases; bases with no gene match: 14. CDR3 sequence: CASVGRQGIGEKLFF. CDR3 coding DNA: TGCGCCAGCGTCGGGCGACAGGGAATAGGAGAAAAACTGTTTTTT.

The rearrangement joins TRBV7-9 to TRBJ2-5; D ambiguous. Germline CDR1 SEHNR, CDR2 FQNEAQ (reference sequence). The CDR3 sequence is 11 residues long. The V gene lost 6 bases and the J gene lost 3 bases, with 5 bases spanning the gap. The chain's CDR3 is CASSLKETQYF. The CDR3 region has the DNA TGTGCCAGCAGTCTTAAAGAGACCCAGTACTTC.

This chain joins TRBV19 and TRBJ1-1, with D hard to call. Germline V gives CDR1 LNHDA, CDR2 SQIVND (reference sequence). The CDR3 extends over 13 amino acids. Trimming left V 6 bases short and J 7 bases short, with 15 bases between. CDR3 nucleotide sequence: TGTGCCAGTAGGCCTATAGAGAGAAATGAAGCTTTCTTT. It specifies CASRPIERNEAFF.

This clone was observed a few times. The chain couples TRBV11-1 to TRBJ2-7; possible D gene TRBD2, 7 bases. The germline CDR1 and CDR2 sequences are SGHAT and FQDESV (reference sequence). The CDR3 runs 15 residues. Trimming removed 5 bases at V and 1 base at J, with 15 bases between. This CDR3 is CASSREGGGSYEQYF. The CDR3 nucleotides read TGTGCCAGCAGCCGCGAGGGGGGGGGATCCTACGAGCAGTACTTC.

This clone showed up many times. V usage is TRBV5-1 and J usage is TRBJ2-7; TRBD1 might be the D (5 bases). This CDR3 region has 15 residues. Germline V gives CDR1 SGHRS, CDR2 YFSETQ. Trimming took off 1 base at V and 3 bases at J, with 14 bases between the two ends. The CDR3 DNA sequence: TGCGCCAGCAGCTTGTCTCCCGGAGACAGCTACGAGCAGTACTTC. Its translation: CASSLSPGDSYEQYF.

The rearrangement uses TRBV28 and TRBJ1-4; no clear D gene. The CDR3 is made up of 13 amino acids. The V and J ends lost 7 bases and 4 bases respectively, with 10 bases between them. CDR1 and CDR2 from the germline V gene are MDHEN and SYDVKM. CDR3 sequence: CASIGENNEKLFF. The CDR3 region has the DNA TGTGCCAGCATCGGAGAGAATAATGAAAAACTGTTTTTT.

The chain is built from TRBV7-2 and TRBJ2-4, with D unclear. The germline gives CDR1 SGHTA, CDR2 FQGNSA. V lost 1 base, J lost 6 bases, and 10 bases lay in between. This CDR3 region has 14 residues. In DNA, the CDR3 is TGTGCCAGCAGCTTAGGTGGTTTCGGAAACATTCAGTACTTC. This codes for CASSLGGFGNIQYF.

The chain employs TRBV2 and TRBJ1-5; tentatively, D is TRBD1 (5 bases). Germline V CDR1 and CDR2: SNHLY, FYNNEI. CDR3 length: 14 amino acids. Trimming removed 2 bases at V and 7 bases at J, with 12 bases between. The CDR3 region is CASSESDSVQPQHF. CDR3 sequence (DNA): TGTGCCAGCAGTGAATCAGACAGCGTGCAGCCCCAGCATTTT.

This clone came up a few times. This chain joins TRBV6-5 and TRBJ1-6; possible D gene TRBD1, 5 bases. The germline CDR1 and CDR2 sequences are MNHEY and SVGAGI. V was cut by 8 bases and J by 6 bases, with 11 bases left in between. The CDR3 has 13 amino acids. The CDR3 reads CASSVGGNSPLHF. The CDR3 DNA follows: TGTGCCAGCTCCGTCGGGGGTAATTCACCCCTCCACTTT.

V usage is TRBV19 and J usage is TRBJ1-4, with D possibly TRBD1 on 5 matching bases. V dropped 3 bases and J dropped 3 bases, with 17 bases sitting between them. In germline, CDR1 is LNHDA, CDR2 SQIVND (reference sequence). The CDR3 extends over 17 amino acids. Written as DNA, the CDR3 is TGTGCCAGTAGTATTTTAGCAGGGATAAATTCTAATGAAAAACTGTTTTTT. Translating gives CASSILAGINSNEKLFF.

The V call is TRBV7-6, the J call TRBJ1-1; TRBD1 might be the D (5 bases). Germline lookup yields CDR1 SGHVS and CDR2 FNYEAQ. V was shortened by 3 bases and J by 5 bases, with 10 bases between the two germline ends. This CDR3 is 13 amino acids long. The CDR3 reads CASSLDAGTEAFF. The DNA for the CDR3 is TGTGCCAGCAGCTTGGACGCAGGGACTGAAGCTTTCTTT.

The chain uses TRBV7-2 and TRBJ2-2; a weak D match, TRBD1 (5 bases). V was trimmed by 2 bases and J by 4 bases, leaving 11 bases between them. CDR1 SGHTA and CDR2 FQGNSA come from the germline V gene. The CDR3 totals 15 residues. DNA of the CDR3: TGTGCCAGCAGCTTAAATCCGACAGTCACCGGGGAGCTGTTTTTT. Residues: CASSLNPTVTGELFF.

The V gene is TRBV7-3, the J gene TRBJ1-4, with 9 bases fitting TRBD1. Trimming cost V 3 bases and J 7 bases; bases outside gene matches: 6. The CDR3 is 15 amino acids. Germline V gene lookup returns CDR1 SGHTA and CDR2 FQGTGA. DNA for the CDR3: TGTGCCAGCAGCTTTACGGGACAGGGACGTGAAAAACTGTTTTTT. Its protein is CASSFTGQGREKLFF.

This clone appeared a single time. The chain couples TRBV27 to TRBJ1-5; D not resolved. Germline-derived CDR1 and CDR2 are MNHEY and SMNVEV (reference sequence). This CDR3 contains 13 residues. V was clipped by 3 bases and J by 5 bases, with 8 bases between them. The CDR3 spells CASSFGRDQPQHF. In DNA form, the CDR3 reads TGTGCCAGCAGTTTTGGGCGGGATCAGCCCCAGCATTTT.

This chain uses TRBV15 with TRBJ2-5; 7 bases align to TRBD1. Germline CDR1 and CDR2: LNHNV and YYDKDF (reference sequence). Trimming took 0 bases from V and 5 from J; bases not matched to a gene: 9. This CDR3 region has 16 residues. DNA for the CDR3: TGTGCCACCAGCAGAGATCGGCCAGTCAGGGGGGAGACCCAGTACTTC. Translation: CATSRDRPVRGETQYF.

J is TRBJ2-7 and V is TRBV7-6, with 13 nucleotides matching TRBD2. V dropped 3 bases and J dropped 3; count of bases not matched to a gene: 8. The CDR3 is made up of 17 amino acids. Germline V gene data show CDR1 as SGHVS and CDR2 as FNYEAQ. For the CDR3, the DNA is TGTGCCAGCAGCTTGGGAGGGGGGACTAGCGGGAACTACGAGCAGTACTTC. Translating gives CASSLGGGTSGNYEQYF.

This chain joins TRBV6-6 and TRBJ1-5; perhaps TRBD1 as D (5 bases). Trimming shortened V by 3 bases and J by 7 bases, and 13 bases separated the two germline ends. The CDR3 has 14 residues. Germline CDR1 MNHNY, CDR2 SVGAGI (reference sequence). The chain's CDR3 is CASSYSQGKQPQHF. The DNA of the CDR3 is TGTGCCAGCAGTTATAGTCAGGGTAAACAGCCCCAGCATTTT.

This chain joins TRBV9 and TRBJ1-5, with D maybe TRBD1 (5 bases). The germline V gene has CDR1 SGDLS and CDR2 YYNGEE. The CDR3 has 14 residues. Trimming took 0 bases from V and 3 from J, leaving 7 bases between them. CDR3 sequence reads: CASSVGDYNQPQHF. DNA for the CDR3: TGTGCCAGCAGCGTAGGGGACTACAATCAGCCCCAGCATTTT.

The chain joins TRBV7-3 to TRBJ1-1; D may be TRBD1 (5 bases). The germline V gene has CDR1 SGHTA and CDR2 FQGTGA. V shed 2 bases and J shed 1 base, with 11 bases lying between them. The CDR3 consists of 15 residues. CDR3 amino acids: CASSLVEGSNTEAFF. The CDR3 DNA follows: TGTGCCAGCAGCTTAGTGGAGGGGTCGAACACTGAAGCTTTCTTT. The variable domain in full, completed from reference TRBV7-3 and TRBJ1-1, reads GAGVSQTPSNKVTEKGKYVELRCDPISGHTALYWYRQSLGQGPEFLIYFQGTGAADDSGLPNDRFFAVRPEGSVSTLKIQRTERGDSAVYLCASSLVEGSNTEAFFGQGTRLTVV.

The CDR3 region is CASSRLLADGYEQYF. The CDR3 nucleotides read TGCGCCAGCAGCCGCTTACTAGCGGACGGCTACGAGCAGTACTTC. The V gene is TRBV4-3, the J gene TRBJ2-7, with 8 bases that match TRBD2. Germline lookup yields CDR1 LGHNA and CDR2 YSLEER. V was pared by 4 bases and J by 3 bases, with 8 bases of the junction left unmatched. The CDR3 length is 15 residues.

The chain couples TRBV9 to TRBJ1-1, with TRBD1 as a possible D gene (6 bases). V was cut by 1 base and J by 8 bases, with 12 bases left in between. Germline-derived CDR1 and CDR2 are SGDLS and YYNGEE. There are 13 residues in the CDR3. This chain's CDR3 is CASSVSGGAEAFF. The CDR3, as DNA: TGTGCCAGCAGCGTATCTGGGGGCGCGGAAGCTTTCTTT.

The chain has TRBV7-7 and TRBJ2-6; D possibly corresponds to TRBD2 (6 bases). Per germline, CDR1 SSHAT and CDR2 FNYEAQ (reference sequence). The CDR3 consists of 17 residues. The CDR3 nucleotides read TGTGCTAGCGGCGAGGACTTCGGGCCCTCTGGGGCCAACGTCCTGACTTTC. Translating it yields CASGEDFGPSGANVLTF. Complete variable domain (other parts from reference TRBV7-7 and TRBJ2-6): GAGVSQSPRYKVTKRGQDVTLRCDPISSHATLYWYQQALGQGPEFLTYFNYEAQPDKSGLPSDRFSAERPEGSISTLTIQRTEQRDSAMYRCASGEDFGPSGANVLTFGAGSRLTVL.

The CDR3 sequence: CASSIDNREAFF. The CDR3 coding sequence is TGTGCCAGTAGTATAGATAACAGGGAGGCTTTCTTT. The J gene is TRBJ1-1, the V gene TRBV19; a possible D gene is TRBD1 (6 bases). Deletions cut 0 bases from V and 11 bases from J, with 10 bases between. CDR3 size: 12 residues. Germline lookup yields CDR1 LNHDA and CDR2 SQIVND (reference sequence).

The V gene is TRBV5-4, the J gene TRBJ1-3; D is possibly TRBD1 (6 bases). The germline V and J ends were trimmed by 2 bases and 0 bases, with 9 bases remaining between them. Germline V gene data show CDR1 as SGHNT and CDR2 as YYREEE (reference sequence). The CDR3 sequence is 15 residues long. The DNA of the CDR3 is TGTGCCAGCAGCTTCACAGGGAGCTCTGGAAACACCATATATTTT. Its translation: CASSFTGSSGNTIYF.

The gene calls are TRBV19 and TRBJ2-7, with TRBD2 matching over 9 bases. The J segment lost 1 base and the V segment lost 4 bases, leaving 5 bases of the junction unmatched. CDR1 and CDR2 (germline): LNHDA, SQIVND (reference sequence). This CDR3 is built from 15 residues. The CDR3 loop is CASSTSSGTSYEQYF. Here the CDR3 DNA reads TGTGCCAGTAGTACCTCTAGCGGGACTTCCTACGAGCAGTACTTC.

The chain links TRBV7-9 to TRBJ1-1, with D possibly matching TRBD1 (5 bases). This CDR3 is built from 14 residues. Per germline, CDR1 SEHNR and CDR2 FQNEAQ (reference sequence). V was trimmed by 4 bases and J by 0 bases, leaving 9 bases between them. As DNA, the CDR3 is TGTGCCAGCAGCTCATCGACAGTGAACACTGAAGCTTTCTTT. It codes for CASSSSTVNTEAFF.

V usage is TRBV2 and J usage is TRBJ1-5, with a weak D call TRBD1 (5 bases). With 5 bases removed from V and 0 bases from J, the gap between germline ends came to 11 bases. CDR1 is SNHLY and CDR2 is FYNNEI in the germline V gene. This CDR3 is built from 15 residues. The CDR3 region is CASSRDGGSNQPQHF. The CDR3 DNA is TGTGCCAGCAGTAGGGACGGGGGTAGCAATCAGCCCCAGCATTTT.